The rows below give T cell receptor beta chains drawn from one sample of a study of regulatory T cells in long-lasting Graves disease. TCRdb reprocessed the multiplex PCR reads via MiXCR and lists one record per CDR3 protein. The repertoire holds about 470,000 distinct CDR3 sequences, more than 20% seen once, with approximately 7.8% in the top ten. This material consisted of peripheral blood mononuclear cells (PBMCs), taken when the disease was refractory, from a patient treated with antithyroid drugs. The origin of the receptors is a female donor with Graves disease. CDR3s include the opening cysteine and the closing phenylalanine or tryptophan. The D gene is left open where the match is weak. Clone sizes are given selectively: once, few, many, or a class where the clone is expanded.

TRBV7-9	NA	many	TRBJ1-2	CASRLEEGRALGYTF	TGTGCCAGCAGGCTAGAGGAGGGCAGAGCCCTCGGCTACACCTTC
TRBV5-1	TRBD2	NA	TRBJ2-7	CASSDGTSGSVYEQYF	TGCGCCAGCAGCGACGGGACTAGCGGGAGTGTGTACGAGCAGTACTTC
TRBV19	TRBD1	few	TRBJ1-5	CASSIDRDRGRESNQPQHF	TGTGCCAGTAGTATAGATCGCGACAGGGGGCGAGAGAGCAATCAGCCCCAGCATTTT
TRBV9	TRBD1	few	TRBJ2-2	CASSTRTGSTGELFF	TGTGCCAGCAGCACACGGACAGGAAGCACCGGGGAGCTGTTTTTT
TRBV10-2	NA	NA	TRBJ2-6	CASSDIGSGANVLTF	TGCGCCAGCAGTGATATAGGGTCTGGGGCCAACGTCCTGACTTTC
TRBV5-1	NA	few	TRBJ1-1	CASSRDGGREAFF	TGCGCCAGCAGTCGGGACGGGGGACGGGAAGCTTTCTTT
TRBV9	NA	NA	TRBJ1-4	CASSVYRGEGEKLFF	TGTGCCAGCAGCGTTTACAGAGGGGAGGGTGAAAAACTGTTTTTT
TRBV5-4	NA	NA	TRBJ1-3	CASSFTGGLSGNTIYF	TGTGCCAGCAGCTTTACTGGCGGACTCTCTGGAAACACCATATATTTT
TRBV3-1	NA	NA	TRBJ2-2	CASSQGPSRQENTGELFF	TGTGCCAGCAGCCAAGGTCCTTCGAGACAAGAGAACACCGGGGAGCTGTTTTTT
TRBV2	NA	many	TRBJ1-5	CASRLSSGEGQPQHF	TGTGCCAGCAGATTATCCTCAGGGGAAGGGCAGCCCCAGCATTTT
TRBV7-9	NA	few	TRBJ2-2	CASSFTTGNTGELFF	TGTGCCAGCAGCTTTACAACAGGGAACACCGGGGAGCTGTTTTTT
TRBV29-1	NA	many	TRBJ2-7	CSVVSYRAYEQYF	TGCAGCGTTGTGTCGTATAGAGCCTACGAGCAGTACTTC
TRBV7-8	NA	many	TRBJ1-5	CASSLGGDLRNQPQHF	TGTGCCAGCAGCTTAGGGGGTGACCTTCGCAATCAGCCCCAGCATTTT
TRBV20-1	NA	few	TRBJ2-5	CSARSRVRGETQYF	TGCAGTGCTAGAAGCAGGGTGCGGGGAGAGACCCAGTACTTC
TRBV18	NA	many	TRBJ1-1	CASSPPGGNTEAFF	TGTGCCAGCAGCCCGCCAGGCGGGAACACTGAAGCTTTCTTT
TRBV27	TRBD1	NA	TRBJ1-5	CASSWTGSDQPQHF	TGTGCCAGCAGTTGGACAGGGAGTGATCAGCCCCAGCATTTT
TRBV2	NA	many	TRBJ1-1	CASMGARTEAFF	TGTGCCAGCATGGGGGCGAGAACTGAAGCTTTCTTT
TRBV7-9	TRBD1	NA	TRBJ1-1	CASSPRGQGDTEAFF	TGTGCCAGCAGCCCCAGGGGACAGGGGGACACTGAAGCTTTCTTT
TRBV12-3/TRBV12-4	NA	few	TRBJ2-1	CASSSRLDHNEQFF	TGTGCCAGCAGTTCAAGACTAGACCACAATGAGCAGTTCTTC
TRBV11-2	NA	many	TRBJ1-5	CASSLDNEALGPQHF	TGTGCCAGCAGCTTAGATAATGAGGCCCTGGGGCCCCAGCATTTT
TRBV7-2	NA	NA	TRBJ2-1	CASSLRTDDGNEQFF	TGTGCCAGCAGCTTACGGACCGACGACGGGAATGAGCAGTTCTTC
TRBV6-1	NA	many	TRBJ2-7	CASSHRGSGYEQYF	TGTGCCAGCAGCCACAGAGGTAGCGGTTACGAGCAGTACTTC
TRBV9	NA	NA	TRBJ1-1	CASSVEDIYDTEAFF	TGTGCCAGCAGCGTAGAAGACATCTATGACACTGAAGCTTTCTTT
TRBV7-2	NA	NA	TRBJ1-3	CASDKQLTSGNTIYF	TGTGCCAGCGACAAACAGTTAACCTCTGGAAACACCATATATTTT
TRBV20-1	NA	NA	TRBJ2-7	CSASQDFGEQYF	TGCAGTGCTAGTCAGGATTTTGGCGAGCAGTACTTC
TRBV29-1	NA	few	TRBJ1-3	CSVVGGESGNTIYF	TGCAGCGTCGTGGGGGGAGAGAGTGGAAACACCATATATTTT
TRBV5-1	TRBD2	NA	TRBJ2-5	CASSLAGRAPPETQYF	TGCGCCAGCAGCTTGGCTGGGAGGGCTCCCCCGGAGACCCAGTACTTC
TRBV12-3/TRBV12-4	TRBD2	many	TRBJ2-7	CASSLASGMGEQYF	TGTGCCAGCAGTTTAGCTAGCGGGATGGGCGAGCAGTACTTC
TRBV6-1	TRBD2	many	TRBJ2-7	CASSGRLAGEQGYF	TGTGCCAGCAGTGGCCGACTAGCGGGAGAACAGGGGTACTTC
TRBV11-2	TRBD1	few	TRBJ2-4	CASSPGTDLAKNIQYF	TGTGCCAGCAGCCCGGGGACAGACCTAGCCAAAAACATTCAGTACTTC
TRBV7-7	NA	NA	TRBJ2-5	CASNHGTFQETQYF	TGTGCTAGCAATCACGGGACATTCCAAGAGACCCAGTACTTC
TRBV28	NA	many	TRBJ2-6	CASSTTGIHEVGANVLTF	TGTGCCAGCAGTACTACCGGGATCCACGAGGTCGGGGCCAACGTCCTGACTTTC
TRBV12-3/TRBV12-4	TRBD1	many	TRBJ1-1	CASSGTVDEAFF	TGTGCCAGCAGTGGGACAGTGGATGAAGCTTTCTTT
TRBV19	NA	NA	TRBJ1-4	CASSVRDATNEKLFF	TGTGCCAGTAGTGTTCGGGATGCAACTAATGAAAAACTGTTTTTT
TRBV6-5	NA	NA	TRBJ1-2	CASSYGIRDGYTF	TGTGCCAGCAGTTACGGGATACGCGATGGCTACACCTTC
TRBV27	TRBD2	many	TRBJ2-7	CASGTSGSYEQYF	TGTGCCAGCGGGACTAGCGGGAGCTACGAGCAGTACTTC
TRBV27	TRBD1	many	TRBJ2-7	CASSLVGTASYEQYF	TGTGCCAGCAGTTTAGTAGGGACAGCCTCCTACGAGCAGTACTTC
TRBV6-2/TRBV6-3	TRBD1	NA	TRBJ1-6	CASSITQGANSPLHF	TGTGCCAGCAGTATAACTCAGGGGGCGAATTCACCCCTCCACTTT
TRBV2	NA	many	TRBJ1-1	CASSVAGMNTEAFF	TGTGCCAGCAGTGTGGCAGGTATGAACACTGAAGCTTTCTTT
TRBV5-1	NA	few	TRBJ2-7	CASSLARGSAIWYF	TGCGCCAGCAGCTTGGCTAGAGGGTCCGCTATATGGTACTTC
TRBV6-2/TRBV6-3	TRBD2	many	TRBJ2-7	CASSPRTSGSYEQYF	TGTGCCAGCAGCCCCCGGACTAGCGGCTCCTACGAGCAGTACTTC
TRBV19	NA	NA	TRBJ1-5	CASGVSGNQPQHF	TGTGCCAGTGGGGTATCGGGCAATCAGCCCCAGCATTTT
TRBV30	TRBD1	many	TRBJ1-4	CAWSVQGTNEKLFF	TGTGCCTGGAGTGTACAGGGGACTAATGAAAAACTGTTTTTT
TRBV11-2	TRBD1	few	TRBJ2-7	CASSLGGTRGLYEQYF	TGTGCCAGCAGCTTAGGTGGGACCAGGGGGCTCTACGAGCAGTACTTC
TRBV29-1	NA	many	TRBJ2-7	CSVLRGEQYF	TGCAGCGTCCTTCGTGGCGAGCAGTACTTC
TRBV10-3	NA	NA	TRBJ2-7	CASYHGRGSGEQYF	TGTGCCTCCTACCACGGGCGAGGGTCGGGTGAGCAGTACTTC
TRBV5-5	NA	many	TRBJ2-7	CASSDQGRDEQYF	TGTGCCAGCAGCGACCAGGGTAGGGACGAGCAGTACTTC
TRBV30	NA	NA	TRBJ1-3	CAWNFATGFSGNTIYF	TGTGCCTGGAACTTCGCAACAGGGTTCTCTGGAAACACCATATATTTT
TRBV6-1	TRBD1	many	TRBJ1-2	CASRMDRGPDGYTF	TGTGCCAGCAGGATGGACAGGGGGCCGGATGGCTACACCTTC
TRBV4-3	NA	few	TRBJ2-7	CASSQGRGENAYYEQYF	TGCGCCAGCAGCCAAGGACGGGGAGAGAATGCCTACTACGAGCAGTACTTC
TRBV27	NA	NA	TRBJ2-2	CASSPGRTTGELFF	TGTGCCAGCAGTCCTGGGCGCACCACCGGGGAGCTGTTTTTT
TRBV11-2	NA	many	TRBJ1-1	CASTGALNTEAFF	TGTGCCAGTACCGGGGCACTGAACACTGAAGCTTTCTTT
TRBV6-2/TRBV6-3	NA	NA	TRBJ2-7	CASSYSPDRVDLGYEQYF	TGTGCCAGCAGTTACTCCCCGGATCGCGTGGACCTAGGGTACGAGCAGTACTTC
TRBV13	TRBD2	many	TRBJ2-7	CASSSEGLAGGRTGYEQYF	TGTGCCAGCAGCTCAGAAGGACTAGCGGGAGGACGTACTGGTTACGAGCAGTACTTC
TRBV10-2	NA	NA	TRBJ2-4	CASSETANSPTGKNIQYF	TGCGCCAGCAGTGAGACGGCCAATTCACCAACGGGCAAAAACATTCAGTACTTC
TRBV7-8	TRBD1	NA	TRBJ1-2	CASSLGPRDRVLYGYTF	TGTGCCAGCAGCTTAGGGCCTCGGGACAGGGTTTTGTATGGCTACACCTTC
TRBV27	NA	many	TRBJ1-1	CASSLSGSNTEAFF	TGTGCCAGCAGTTTATCAGGGTCCAACACTGAAGCTTTCTTT
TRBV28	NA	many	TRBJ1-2	CASSLDQDYGYTF	TGTGCCAGCAGTTTGGACCAGGACTATGGCTACACCTTC
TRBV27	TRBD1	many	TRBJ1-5	CASSRLGQGANQPQHF	TGTGCCAGCAGCCGACTGGGACAGGGCGCAAATCAGCCCCAGCATTTT
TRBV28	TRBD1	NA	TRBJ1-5	CASRLDRVDNQPQHF	TGTGCCAGCAGACTCGACAGGGTTGACAATCAGCCCCAGCATTTT